Listed below are T cell receptor beta chains from one sample, sequenced in a study of cytomegalovirus exposure and HLA in healthy donors. This table comes from immunoSEQ multiplex PCR, and its TCRdb copy is limited to in-frame clones, with some not included. The sample records fewer than 120,000 clones, 89% being singletons. The specimen sequenced was PBMCs. Every receptor here comes from a woman aged 18-30 years in good health and CMV-seronegative. Each CDR3 is given with its conserved first and last residue. The D gene is left open where the match is weak. Part of the rows lack a size; the others show once, few, many or a class for expanded clones.

D gene	clone size	V gene	J gene	CDR3 protein
TRBD1	.	TRBV7-8	TRBJ1-2	CASSPDRVNYGYTF
TRBD2	.	TRBV5-6	TRBJ2-1	CASSGLAASYNEQFF
.	once	TRBV15	TRBJ1-5	CATSPRGANNQPQHF
.	.	TRBV2	TRBJ2-7	CASSDIHEQYF
TRBD2	few	TRBV19	TRBJ2-1	CASSALADPFAGEQFF
TRBD2	once	TRBV19	TRBJ2-3	CATSPGGAPTHLTDTQYF
TRBD2	.	TRBV6-4	TRBJ2-1	CASSDGAGGHNEQFF
.	.	TRBV7-3	TRBJ2-5	CASSRGTVETQYF
TRBD1	few	TRBV5-1	TRBJ1-6	CASSLTGVDSPLHF
.	.	TRBV2	TRBJ2-5	CASSETRLGQETQYF
TRBD2	.	TRBV5-1	TRBJ2-2	CASSGTSGRAGGELFF
.	.	TRBV4-3	TRBJ1-3	CASSQEMRDWGSSGNTIYF
.	.	TRBV27	TRBJ2-1	CASSLGLNFYNEQFF
.	.	TRBV10-2	TRBJ2-7	CASSEVGRSAYEQYF
.	.	TRBV7-2	TRBJ1-1	CASSPQGMAFF
TRBD2	.	TRBV4-3	TRBJ2-2	CASSQVWASGLTTGELFF
.	.	TRBV5-1	TRBJ1-1	CASSLTVQNTEAFF
.	.	TRBV11-3	TRBJ1-1	CASSLRGSDTEAFF
.	.	TRBV4-2	TRBJ1-1	CASSQRIGGSLNTEAFF
.	.	TRBV29-1	TRBJ1-4	CSVSRGATNEKLFF
.	.	TRBV28	TRBJ2-5	CASSLWTPRVQETQYF
.	.	TRBV6-5	TRBJ1-4	CASRGGPEREKLFF
.	.	TRBV13	TRBJ1-1	CASSLGGQNTEAFF
TRBD2	.	TRBV7-9	TRBJ2-1	CASRLATSGGANEQFF
.	.	TRBV11-1	TRBJ1-1	CASSLGQRGTEAFF
TRBD1	.	TRBV4-2	TRBJ1-3	CASSQVGQGTSGNTIYF
.	.	TRBV28	TRBJ2-1	CASTTGGKTYNEQFF
.	.	TRBV7-3	TRBJ2-3	CASSSSKTRGTDTQYF
.	.	TRBV5-1	TRBJ2-2	CASRGADTGELFF
.	.	TRBV5-6	TRBJ2-6	CASSSAGAGANVLTF
TRBD1	.	TRBV28	TRBJ2-1	CASSSTGQVDNEQFF
TRBD2	.	TRBV7-9	TRBJ2-1	CASSRDTAGGGVYSEQFF
.	.	TRBV15	TRBJ1-5	CATSRDQPTEGPQHF
.	.	TRBV5-1	TRBJ2-3	CASSPAAGADTQYF
.	.	TRBV11-3	TRBJ2-5	CASSRRTGEETQYF
.	.	TRBV28	TRBJ1-5	CASSLFGQGGSNQPQHF
.	.	TRBV6-6	TRBJ1-2	CASSPDTYYGYTF
TRBD2	.	TRBV11-2	TRBJ2-7	CASSPSSGRRYEQYF
TRBD1	.	TRBV28	TRBJ2-1	CASGTGSLNEQFF
TRBD1	.	TRBV9	TRBJ1-1	CASSPHRGPTEAFF
TRBD2	once	TRBV30	TRBJ2-5	CAWRPGLAGGETQYF
TRBD2	.	TRBV30	TRBJ2-3	CAWTRTSGYTDTQYF